The 5 T cell receptor beta chains reported below all come from one sample, sequenced in a study of a mutant IDH1 vaccine in newly diagnosed glioma. TCRdb's table, derived via immunoSEQ multiplex PCR, lists solely in-frame clones and lacks some. The profile shows 60,000 to 75,000 clones, 65% to 85% of them singletons. Time point in this sample: baseline, week 1 (first vaccination visit). The treatment was: pre-vaccination baseline after standard-of-care therapy. Sequenced material: peripheral blood mononuclear cells (PBMCs), taken from a glioma patient treated with radiotherapy, temozolomide or both. The origin of the receptors is a woman aged 18 to 35 with glioma. Some clones in this sample may be carry-over from other donors' samples.

The J gene is TRBJ1-4, the V gene TRBV5-1; D is uncertain. This CDR3 has 16 amino acids. V was pared by 0 bases and J by 6 bases, with 15 bases between. The germline gives CDR1 SGHRS, CDR2 YFSETQ. CDR3 amino acids: CASSLDSGGTHEKLFF. The CDR3 DNA reads TGCGCCAGCAGCTTGGACAGCGGCGGAACCCATGAAAAACTGTTTTTT.

The chain has TRBV29-1 and TRBJ2-2; 7 bases match TRBD1. CDR3 size: 14 residues. The ends lost 7 bases at V and 3 bases at J; junction bases unmatched: 8. CDR1 is SQVTM, CDR2 ANQGSEA, per germline. In nucleotides, the CDR3 is TGCAGCGCGACGGACAGGCCTTACACCGGGGAGCTGTTTTTT. Protein product: CSATDRPYTGELFF.

V is TRBV27 and J is TRBJ1-2, with D possibly being TRBD1 (6 bases). The V gene's germline CDR1 is MNHEY and CDR2 SMNVEV (reference sequence). The CDR3 length is 14 residues. The germline V and J ends were trimmed by 3 bases and 3 bases, with 11 bases remaining between them. The DNA of the CDR3 is TGTGCCAGCAGTTTCTCAGGGGTCGACTATGGCTACACCTTC. As protein: CASSFSGVDYGYTF.

This chain links TRBV9 with TRBJ2-5; 7 bases line up with TRBD2. Germline V gene data show CDR1 as SGDLS and CDR2 as YYNGEE. V dropped 0 bases and J dropped 5; count of bases not matched to a gene: 10. The CDR3 runs to 16 residues. CDR3 loop: CASSVGSGVVRETQYF. CDR3 nucleotide sequence: TGTGCCAGCAGCGTAGGAAGCGGGGTCGTACGGGAGACCCAGTACTTC.

The chain links TRBV29-1 to TRBJ2-2; D is undetermined. V was cut by 6 bases and J by 3 bases, with 17 bases left in between. Germline V CDR1 and CDR2: SQVTM, ANQGSEA. The CDR3 is 15 amino acids. CDR3 DNA sequence: TGCAGCGTGTATGGTCCTGGACGGCACACCGGGGAGCTGTTTTTT. This translates into CSVYGPGRHTGELFF.